One and the same sample provided the 32 T cell receptor beta chains below, sequenced in a study of beta chain features in type 1 diabetes. Every isolated RNA sample was fully reverse transcribed, so sequencing captured expressed TCRB transcripts. TCRdb's table, derived via immunoSEQ multiplex PCR, lists solely in-frame clones and lacks some. The sample carries about 450,000 clones, approximately 10% recorded once. Sequencing input: naive CD4+ T cells from blood. These receptors all stem from a woman in her late teens or twenties in good health.

The CDR3 here is CATSSPLMGREQYV. In DNA, the CDR3 is TGTGCCACCAGCAGCCCTCTTATGGGGAGGGAGCAGTACGTC. V and J are TRBV15 and TRBJ2-7; D may be TRBD2 (6 bases). The ends were cut back, 3 bases at V and 7 bases at J, with 16 bases in the middle. Germline V gene data show CDR1 as LNHNV and CDR2 as YYDKDF (reference sequence). The CDR3 is made up of 14 amino acids.

As to this clone: Other DNA sequences within the sample encode an identical CDR3. The V gene is TRBV2, the J gene TRBJ2-5, with a possible D match to TRBD1 (6 bases). V lost 6 bases and J 2 bases, leaving 7 bases between the germline ends. CDR1 and CDR2 (germline): SNHLY, FYNNEI. The CDR3 runs 12 residues. The CDR3 loop reads CASRDRQETQYF. The CDR3 nucleotides read TGTGCCAGCAGGGACAGACAAGAGACCCAGTACTTC.

This chain joins TRBV18 and TRBJ2-7, with D possibly matching TRBD2 (5 bases). V was shortened by 2 bases and J by 7 bases, with 12 bases between the two germline ends. In germline, CDR1 is KGHSH, CDR2 LQKENI. This CDR3 contains 13 residues. CDR3 loop: CASSPGGSREQYV. For the CDR3, the DNA is TGTGCCAGCTCACCAGGTGGGAGCCGTGAGCAGTACGTC.

The chain employs TRBV5-1 and TRBJ1-6, with TRBD1 matching 10 bases. CDR1 SGHRS and CDR2 YFSETQ come from the germline V gene. The ends lost 0 bases at V and 10 bases at J; junction bases unmatched: 13. This CDR3 comprises 18 residues. CDR3 loop: CASSLGAAPGQGQSPLHF. CDR3 coding DNA: TGCGCCAGCAGCTTGGGAGCCGCTCCGGGACAGGGGCAATCACCCCTCCACTTT.

The chain couples TRBV29-1 to TRBJ2-1; D is possibly TRBD2 (5 bases). This CDR3 contains 13 residues. The germline V gene has CDR1 SQVTM and CDR2 ANQGSEA. The V gene lost 4 bases and the J gene lost 3 bases, with 10 bases spanning the gap. This CDR3 reads CSVGGFLYNEQFF. The CDR3 DNA reads as TGCAGCGTTGGAGGGTTTCTCTACAATGAGCAGTTCTTC.

This clone has just a few counts. The rearrangement uses TRBV10-3 and TRBJ2-5, with 9 nucleotides matching TRBD1. The CDR3 loop spans 17 amino acids. Looked up from germline, CDR1 is ENHRY and CDR2 is SYGVKD. V was clipped by 6 bases and J by 0 bases; unmatched bases: 11. CDR3 nucleotides: TGTGCCATCAGCGGGACAGGGAAGAAACAGTACCAAGAGACCCAGTACTTC. This gives the protein CAISGTGKKQYQETQYF.

This chain connects TRBV9 to TRBJ2-1; 11 bases fit TRBD2. Germline V gene data show CDR1 as SGDLS and CDR2 as YYNGEE. Trimming at V came to 2 bases and at J to 8 bases, leaving 9 bases not matched to a gene. The CDR3 totals 16 residues. CDR3 bases: TGTGCCAGCAGCGTCGCAGCCACTAGCGGGAGTTATGAGCAGTTCTTC. This encodes CASSVAATSGSYEQFF.

V and J are TRBV19 and TRBJ2-7, with 9 bases fitting TRBD1. V gave up 6 bases and J gave up 6 bases; unmatched junction bases: 9. Germline CDR1 is LNHDA and CDR2 is SQIVND (reference sequence). This CDR3 is 14 amino acids long. In DNA, the CDR3 is TGTGCCAGTAGGATGTGGGGACAGGGACGCGAGCAGTACTTC. Encoded protein: CASRMWGQGREQYF.

This clone has more than one count but fewer than ten. The V call is TRBV2, the J call TRBJ2-3; D unresolved. The CDR3 is 11 residues long. In germline, CDR1 is SNHLY, CDR2 FYNNEI. Deletions cut 5 bases from V and 10 bases from J, with 10 bases between. The CDR3 sequence: CASSRRQAQYF. The CDR3 DNA reads TGTGCCAGCAGTAGACGGCAGGCGCAGTATTTT.

V gene TRBV6-6 combines with J gene TRBJ2-1; a possible D gene is TRBD1 (6 bases). The V gene lost 2 bases and the J gene lost 2 bases, with 13 bases spanning the gap. The CDR3 extends over 16 amino acids. Germline V gene data show CDR1 as MNHNY and CDR2 as SVGAGI (reference sequence). Here the CDR3 reads CASSYRGGLTYNEQFF. CDR3 nucleotides: TGTGCCAGCAGTTACCGTGGGGGCCTCACCTACAATGAGCAGTTCTTC.

This sequence joins TRBV7-2 and TRBJ2-3; 14 nucleotides agree with TRBD2. In germline, CDR1 is SGHTA, CDR2 FQGNSA. The length of the CDR3 is 15 residues. The trim removed 6 bases at V and 5 bases at J, leaving 4 bases unmatched. Here the CDR3 DNA reads TGTGCCAGCAGGGGACTAGCGGGAGTAATAGATACGCAGTATTTT. Its translation is CASRGLAGVIDTQYF.

The table lists this clone with a few counts. The gene calls are TRBV29-1 and TRBJ2-2; D is unresolved. Germline V gives CDR1 SQVTM, CDR2 ANQGSEA. The length of the CDR3 is 13 residues. V lost 3 bases to trimming and J lost 4 bases, with 9 bases between them. CDR3: CSVEARSTGELFF. The CDR3, as DNA: TGCAGCGTTGAGGCACGGTCCACCGGGGAGCTGTTTTTT.

Only a few counts were recorded for this clone. The V gene is TRBV29-1, the J gene TRBJ2-7, with D possibly TRBD1 on 6 matching bases. This CDR3 region has 11 residues. The V gene lost 7 bases and the J gene lost 2 bases, with 9 bases spanning the gap. The germline V gene encodes CDR1 SQVTM and CDR2 ANQGSEA. CDR3 sequence reads: CSARGPYEQYF. The DNA for the CDR3 is TGCAGCGCCAGGGGTCCCTACGAGCAGTACTTC.

As DNA, the CDR3 is TGTGCCAGCAGCCGCCCCCGGGGCGACACTGAAGCTTTCTTT. This sequence encodes CASSRPRGDTEAFF. The V gene is TRBV7-2, the J gene TRBJ1-1, with D possibly being TRBD1 (5 bases). The CDR3 covers 14 residues. The germline V gene has CDR1 SGHTA and CDR2 FQGNSA. Trimming cost V 5 bases and J 3 bases, with 13 bases left between them.

The CDR3 nucleotides are TGTGCCAGCAGGGACACAGGGGACACTGAAGCTTTCTTT. Protein sequence: CASRDTGDTEAFF. The chain links TRBV7-9 to TRBJ1-1; 7 bases are a match to TRBD1. With 6 bases clipped from V and 3 bases from J, the junction kept 4 bases outside the gene matches. Germline assignment: CDR1 SEHNR and CDR2 FQNEAQ (reference sequence). The CDR3 totals 13 residues.

This clone has more than one count but fewer than ten. The V call is TRBV30, the J call TRBJ2-1; the D gene could be TRBD1 or TRBD2 (5 bases each). CDR1 is GTSNPN, CDR2 SVGIG, per germline (reference sequence). The CDR3 is made up of 20 amino acids. V was pared by 2 bases and J by 0 bases, with 26 bases between. The CDR3, as DNA: TGTGCCTGGAGTCCCAAGTTGGGGGTTGGCCGCCCTAGCTCCTACAATGAGCAGTTCTTC. The encoded protein is CAWSPKLGVGRPSSYNEQFF.

The table lists this clone with a few counts. The V gene is TRBV2, the J gene TRBJ2-3, with D perhaps TRBD1 or TRBD2 (5 bases each). V was clipped by 8 bases and J by 6 bases, with 18 bases between them. In germline, CDR1 is SNHLY, CDR2 FYNNEI. There are 14 residues in the CDR3. The DNA for the CDR3 is TGTGCCAGCTATCCGGGGCCCCGACGGGATACGCAGTATTTT. Its protein is CASYPGPRRDTQYF.

This clone was observed a few times. CDR3 DNA: TGTGCCAGCAGCCCCGAACAGGGTTGGAGAAACACCATATATTTT. It specifies CASSPEQGWRNTIYF. This chain links TRBV7-9 with TRBJ1-3; possible D gene TRBD1, 6 bases. The V gene lost 5 bases and the J gene lost 5 bases, with 16 bases spanning the gap. The CDR3 is made up of 15 amino acids. The V gene's germline CDR1 is SEHNR and CDR2 FQNEAQ (reference sequence).

This clone was seen only a few times. The chain employs TRBV28 and TRBJ2-7, with D hard to call. Trimming stripped 4 bases from V and 1 base from J, with 11 bases between. The CDR3 is 14 amino acids. Germline CDR1 reads MDHEN; CDR2 reads SYDVKM. The CDR3 spells CASSSLGRSYEQYF. Here the CDR3 DNA reads TGTGCCAGCAGTTCCCTGGGCAGGTCCTACGAGCAGTACTTC. Complete variable domain (other parts from reference TRBV28 and TRBJ2-7): DVKVTQSSRYLVKRTGEKVFLECVQDMDHENMFWYRQDPGLGLRLIYFSYDVKMKEKGDIPEGYSVSREKKERFSLILESASTNQTSMYLCASSSLGRSYEQYFGPGTRLTVT.

There are a few counts of this clone. V and J are TRBV5-1 and TRBJ2-5, with D perhaps TRBD1 or TRBD2 (6 bases each). V was shortened by 4 bases and J by 5 bases, with 15 bases between the two germline ends. CDR3 size: 14 residues. Germline V gene data show CDR1 as SGHRS and CDR2 as YFSETQ. The CDR3 loop reads CASSNEQGLETQYF. DNA of the CDR3: TGCGCCAGCAGCAACGAACAGGGACTGGAGACCCAGTACTTC.

The gene calls are TRBV5-4 and TRBJ2-2, with 8 bases that match TRBD2. Germline V CDR1 and CDR2: SGHNT, YYREEE (reference sequence). V dropped 3 bases and J dropped 4; count of bases not matched to a gene: 8. This CDR3 comprises 16 residues. The CDR3 loop reads CASSSELAGITGELFF. The DNA for the CDR3 is TGTGCCAGCAGCTCGGAGTTAGCGGGAATCACCGGGGAGCTGTTTTTT.

The J gene is TRBJ2-1, the V gene TRBV7-9; 7 bases fit TRBD1. The CDR3 contains 16 residues. V dropped 5 bases and J dropped 0; count of bases not matched to a gene: 7. CDR1 is SEHNR and CDR2 is FQNEAQ in the germline V gene (reference sequence). The CDR3: CASSRSTGPSYNEQFF. The CDR3 DNA follows: TGTGCCAGCAGCCGATCGACAGGGCCCTCCTACAATGAGCAGTTCTTC.

The chain has TRBV9 and TRBJ2-2; tentative D call: TRBD2 (5 bases). V was shortened by 3 bases and J by 3 bases, with 18 bases between the two germline ends. CDR3 length: 17 residues. Germline-derived CDR1 and CDR2 are SGDLS and YYNGEE. This chain's CDR3 is CASSAPTRGWDTGELFF. The CDR3 region has the DNA TGTGCCAGCAGCGCCCCCACCCGGGGTTGGGACACCGGGGAGCTGTTTTTT. Full variable domain (missing parts from reference TRBV9 and TRBJ2-2): DSGVTQTPKHLITATGQRVTLRCSPRSGDLSVYWYQQSLDQGLQFLIQYYNGEERAKGNILERFSAQQFPDLHSELNLSSLELGDSALYFCASSAPTRGWDTGELFFGEGSRLTVL.

This clone was seen only a few times. The rearrangement joins TRBV7-9 to TRBJ2-2; TRBD1 matches at 10 bases. Per germline, CDR1 SEHNR and CDR2 FQNEAQ (reference sequence). V gave up 6 bases and J gave up 3 bases; unmatched junction bases: 7. The CDR3 is 16 amino acids. DNA for the CDR3: TGTGCCAGCAGGACTTCCGGGACAGGGGACACCGGGGAGCTGTTTTTT. It yields the protein CASRTSGTGDTGELFF.

This clone was detected only a few times. The chain carries TRBV5-1 and TRBJ2-4; D gene ambiguous. The CDR3 loop spans 16 amino acids. The V end lost 0 bases, the J end lost 0 bases, and 10 bases lay between the germline ends. Germline CDR1 SGHRS, CDR2 YFSETQ. As DNA, the CDR3 is TGCGCCAGCAGCTTGGGGGCTCAGCTAGCCAAAAACATTCAGTACTTC. Translation: CASSLGAQLAKNIQYF.

The CDR3 loop reads CASSERLGANVLTF. CDR3 nucleotides: TGTGCCAGCAGTGAACGTCTGGGGGCCAACGTCCTGACTTTC. The chain combines TRBV2 with TRBJ2-6; D call uncertain. The CDR3 is made up of 14 amino acids. The ends were cut back, 2 bases at V and 4 bases at J, with 6 bases in the middle. The V gene's germline CDR1 is SNHLY and CDR2 FYNNEI.

This clone was observed a few times. The chain couples TRBV7-7 to TRBJ2-2, with a weak D call TRBD1 (6 bases). Trimming stripped 5 bases from V and 4 bases from J, with 20 bases between. The V gene's germline CDR1 is SSHAT and CDR2 FNYEAQ (reference sequence). CDR3 length: 17 residues. The CDR3 DNA reads as TGTGCCAGCAGCCGGGACCCCAGGGGAGTGGCCACCGGGGAGCTGTTTTTT. This translates into CASSRDPRGVATGELFF.

This chain links TRBV20-1 with TRBJ2-3; the D is unclear. V lost 6 bases and J lost 11, with 12 bases in between. CDR3 length: 10 amino acids. Germline lookup yields CDR1 DFQATT and CDR2 SNEGSKA (reference sequence). CDR3 region: CSARSFKQYF. The DNA of the CDR3 is TGCAGTGCCCGCAGCTTTAAGCAGTATTTT.

Only a few counts were recorded for this clone. V usage is TRBV2 and J usage is TRBJ2-5, with TRBD2 matching over 8 bases. Trimming at V came to 3 bases and at J to 7 bases, leaving 4 bases not matched to a gene. The length of the CDR3 is 13 residues. CDR1 is SNHLY and CDR2 is FYNNEI in the germline V gene. The CDR3 DNA follows: TGTGCCAGCAGTGACAGCCGGGGGGGGACCCAGTACTTC. Its translation: CASSDSRGGTQYF. Together with reference TRBV2 and TRBJ2-5, the CDR3 gives the full variable domain: EPEVTQTPSHQVTQMGQEVILRCVPISNHLYFYWYRQILGQKVEFLVSFYNNEISEKSEIFDDQFSVERPDGSNFTLKIRSTKLEDSAMYFCASSDSRGGTQYFGPGTRLLVL.

The chain has TRBV25-1 and TRBJ2-5; maybe TRBD2 (5 bases). This CDR3 has 14 amino acids. Germline values: CDR1 MGHDK, CDR2 SYGVNS. The V end was cut by 6 bases, the J end by 5 bases, with 16 bases between. The CDR3 is CASSMLEGGETQYF. The CDR3 coding sequence is TGTGCCAGCAGCATGCTCGAGGGCGGGGAGACCCAGTACTTC.

In this sample, this clone turned up once. The sample contains more than one DNA sequence encoding this CDR3. The chain joins TRBV9 to TRBJ2-3; D ambiguous. This CDR3 has 13 amino acids. CDR1 and CDR2 from the germline V gene are SGDLS and YYNGEE. Trimming shortened V by 2 bases and J by 0 bases, and 4 bases separated the two germline ends. Written as DNA, the CDR3 is TGTGCCAGCAGCGTGGTTAGCACAGATACGCAGTATTTT. Its translation is CASSVVSTDTQYF.

This chain links TRBV4-3 with TRBJ2-2; tentatively, D is TRBD1 (5 bases). This CDR3 contains 17 residues. The V end lost 0 bases, the J end lost 0 bases, and 11 bases lay between the germline ends. Germline V lookup: CDR1 LGHNA, CDR2 YSLEER. In DNA form, the CDR3 reads TGCGCCAGCAGCCAAGAGGCTATCAGGGCGAACACCGGGGAGCTGTTTTTT. Protein sequence: CASSQEAIRANTGELFF.